Listed below are T cell receptor beta chains from one sample, sequenced in a study of post-analysis software for immune sequencing data. A single record per CDR3 protein comes from TCRdb applying MiXCR to the PCR reads. The sample has fewer than 850,000 distinct CDR3 sequences, 25% to 30% seen once. The source material was blood. Receptor source: a girl between 5 and 17 years old with multiple sclerosis. CDR3s include the opening cysteine and the closing phenylalanine or tryptophan. A D gene is named only where the DNA matches it firmly. Expanded clones are given a class, and other clones once, few, many or no size at all.

D gene	V gene	clone size	J gene	CDR3 DNA	CDR3 protein
-	TRBV5-1	-	TRBJ2-5	TGCGCCAGCAGCCCTCTTGGGGGCTGGGAGACCCAGTACTTC	CASSPLGGWETQYF
-	TRBV6-6	-	TRBJ2-1	TGTGCCAGCAGTTACGGTGGCGGTCGATCCGATGAGCAGTTCTTC	CASSYGGGRSDEQFF
TRBD2	TRBV2	-	TRBJ2-5	TGTGCCAGCAGTGATGATCTAGCGGGGATCCAAGAGACCCAGTACTTC	CASSDDLAGIQETQYF
TRBD2	TRBV20-1	-	TRBJ2-4	TGCAGTGCTACCCCCGGACTAGCGGGAAACATTCAGTACTTC	CSATPGLAGNIQYF
-	TRBV6-1	few	TRBJ1-1	TGTGCCGGCAGCACGGGACCGAACACTGAAGCTTTCTTT	CAGSTGPNTEAFF
-	TRBV5-1	-	TRBJ2-1	TGCGCCAGCAGCTTGGTGGCGGGGCCACCTGTGAATGAGCAGTTCTTC	CASSLVAGPPVNEQFF
-	TRBV7-9	few	TRBJ1-1	TGTGCCAGCAGCTTACACCAGGAAGCTTTCTTT	CASSLHQEAFF
-	TRBV20-1	-	TRBJ2-2	TGCAGTGCTAGAGTAGACACCAACACCGGGGAGCTGTTTTTT	CSARVDTNTGELFF
-	TRBV19	-	TRBJ1-2	TGTGCCAGTGCCGTCGGGCCAGGGGGCTACACCTTC	CASAVGPGGYTF
-	TRBV4-3	-	TRBJ2-7	TGCGCCAGCAGCCAAGACTCGGGAGAAGCCTACGAGCAGTACTTC	CASSQDSGEAYEQYF
TRBD2	TRBV28	-	TRBJ2-1	TGTGCCAGCAGCTACGATCTAGCGGGGGGGCACCAGTTCTTC	CASSYDLAGGHQFF
-	TRBV6-1	-	TRBJ1-5	TGTGCCAGCAGTTCATTTCGGGATAGCAATCAGCCCCAGCATTTT	CASSSFRDSNQPQHF
-	TRBV29-1	-	TRBJ2-7	TGCAGCGTTGAGGCCGCCACCTACGAGCAGTACTTC	CSVEAATYEQYF
TRBD1	TRBV7-2	-	TRBJ2-7	TGTGCCAGCAGCTTAGGACAGGGGTGGGTCGAGCAGTACTTC	CASSLGQGWVEQYF
-	TRBV2	-	TRBJ2-1	TGTGCCAGCAGTAACTCCTACAATGAGCAGTTCTTC	CASSNSYNEQFF
-	TRBV11-2	many	TRBJ2-7	TGTGCCAGCAGCTTAAGACAGACCTTCGAGCAGTACTTC	CASSLRQTFEQYF
TRBD2	TRBV11-3	few	TRBJ2-1	TGTGCCAGCAGCTTAGAAGCGGGAGTGACCCATGAGCAGTTCTTC	CASSLEAGVTHEQFF
-	TRBV11-2	many	TRBJ2-7	TGTGCCAGCAGCTTAGGGGTAGGGTACGAGCAGTACTTC	CASSLGVGYEQYF
TRBD2	TRBV5-6	-	TRBJ2-7	TGTGCCAGCAGCACCGTGGGGGGGTCCATCGAGCAGTACTTC	CASSTVGGSIEQYF
TRBD1	TRBV7-9	-	TRBJ2-3	TGTGCCAGCAGCCCCCTGGGGACAGGGTTAGCAGATACGCAGTATTTT	CASSPLGTGLADTQYF
-	TRBV6-2/TRBV6-3	few	TRBJ2-1	TGTGCCAGCAGGGGAAGGGCGAGAGCGGGCTACAATGAGCAGTTCTTC	CASRGRARAGYNEQFF
-	TRBV6-2/TRBV6-3	-	TRBJ2-1	TGTGCCAGCCAAGAACCGCGGGACTACAATGAGCAGTTCTTC	CASQEPRDYNEQFF
-	TRBV12-3/TRBV12-4	-	TRBJ1-2	TGTGCCAGCAGTTCCCTAGACCGCTCGCCCGGGGGCTACACCTTC	CASSSLDRSPGGYTF
-	TRBV7-9	-	TRBJ1-1	TGTGCCAGCAGCTTAAGGAAGGGGGTGGACACTGAAGCTTTCTTT	CASSLRKGVDTEAFF